A selection of T cell receptor beta chains follows, all from one sample in a study of radiotherapy plus CTLA-4 blockade in lung cancer. The assay was immunoSEQ multiplex PCR, and TCRdb's table has in-frame clones only and misses some. The table includes about 44,000 clones, around 77% detected once. Sequenced material: peripheral blood, taken from a patient treated with radiotherapy plus ipilimumab. These receptors all come from a human donor with non-small cell lung cancer whose response to radiotherapy plus ipilimumab could not be evaluated. CDR3s include the opening cysteine and the closing phenylalanine or tryptophan. The D gene is left open where the match is weak. Not all rows give a size; the values are once, few, many and, for expanded clones, a class.

>-|TRBJ1-1|TRBV7-9|-
CASRVGTKGTEAFF
TGTGCCAGCAGAGTCGGGACTAAGGGCACTGAAGCTTTCTTT
>TRBD1|TRBJ1-5|TRBV28|-
CASSPGTGYQPQHF
TGTGCCAGCAGCCCCGGGACAGGGTATCAGCCCCAGCATTTT
>-|TRBJ2-1|TRBV28|-
CASRLGGLNEQFF
TGTGCCAGCAGGCTCGGGGGACTCAATGAGCAGTTCTTC
>TRBD1|TRBJ1-1|TRBV28|-
CASSFGTGHTEAFF
TGTGCCAGCAGTTTCGGGACAGGACACACTGAAGCTTTCTTT
>TRBD2|TRBJ2-5|TRBV5-1|-
CASSLGLAGGRMETQYF
TGCGCCAGCAGCTTGGGGCTAGCGGGGGGGCGAATGGAGACCCAGTACTTC
>-|TRBJ2-7|TRBV7-8|-
CASSFTGIGDEQYF
TGTGCCAGCAGCTTTACAGGGATCGGAGACGAGCAGTACTTC
>TRBD2|TRBJ2-7|TRBV7-2|-
CASSLRTSGRAYEQYF
TGTGCCAGCAGCTTAAGAACTAGCGGGAGGGCCTACGAGCAGTACTTC
>TRBD1|TRBJ1-1|TRBV29-1|-
CSVFLRDRVPEAFF
TGCAGCGTTTTCCTCCGGGACAGGGTCCCTGAAGCTTTCTTT
>TRBD1|TRBJ2-3|TRBV5-1|-
CASRGQGDPTDTQYF
TGCGCCAGCAGGGGACAGGGGGACCCCACAGATACGCAGTATTTT
>TRBD1|TRBJ2-1|TRBV5-6|-
CASSLPLGQGAVEQFF
TGTGCCAGCAGCTTGCCGTTAGGACAGGGGGCTGTGGAGCAGTTCTTC
>TRBD1|TRBJ2-1|TRBV7-2|once
CASRRGDRRVVAGQFF
TGTGCCAGCAGACGAGGGGACAGGCGGGTGGTTGCTGGGCAGTTCTTC
>TRBD1|TRBJ2-5|TRBV7-9|-
CASSLGGRGQETQYF
TGTGCCAGCAGCTTAGGCGGCAGGGGGCAAGAGACCCAGTACTTC
>-|TRBJ2-7|TRBV6-1|-
CASSDYYEQYF
TGTGCCAGCAGTGACTACTACGAGCAGTACTTC
>TRBD1|TRBJ2-1|TRBV6-6|few
CASRPQGMSYNEQFF
TGTGCCAGCAGACCACAGGGGATGTCCTACAATGAGCAGTTCTTC
>TRBD1|TRBJ2-3|TRBV18|-
CASSPKIPGQGDTQYF
TGTGCCAGCTCACCGAAAATACCGGGACAGGGAGATACGCAGTATTTT
>TRBD1|TRBJ1-1|TRBV18|-
CASSPQGMNTEAFF
TGTGCTAGCTCACCACAGGGGATGAACACTGAAGCTTTCTTT
>TRBD2|TRBJ2-1|TRBV5-1|-
CASSLGVILGTSGRRKNEQFF
TGCGCCAGCAGCTTGGGGGTGATTTTGGGAACTAGCGGGAGAAGGAAGAATGAGCAGTTCTTC
>-|TRBJ1-1|TRBV11-3|-
CASSFPYPREAFF
TGTGCCAGCAGCTTCCCCTATCCTCGTGAAGCTTTCTTT
>-|TRBJ1-5|TRBV4-3|-
CASSQESSRGNQPQHF
TGCGCCAGCAGCCAAGAGTCCTCTCGGGGCAATCAGCCCCAGCATTTT
>-|TRBJ1-3|TRBV27|-
CASSLGGAGNTIYF
TGTGCCAGCAGTTTGGGAGGTGCTGGAAACACCATATATTTT
>-|TRBJ2-2|TRBV4-3|few
CASSQDGRGAGELFF
TGCGCCAGCAGCCAAGATGGCAGGGGGGCCGGGGAGCTGTTTTTT
>-|TRBJ1-2|TRBV7-2|-
CASSLLLSRDGYTF
TGTGCCAGCAGCTTACTACTTTCTCGGGATGGCTACACCTTC
>TRBD1|TRBJ1-2|TRBV19|-
CASRLQGTFGSYGYTF
TGTGCCAGTAGGCTACAGGGGACGTTTGGCAGCTATGGCTACACCTTC
>TRBD2|TRBJ2-1|TRBV18|-
CASSDQTGTSGMVKQFF
TGTGCCAGCTCCGATCAGACCGGGACTAGCGGGATGGTCAAGCAGTTCTTC
>-|TRBJ1-3|TRBV18|few
CASSNRSGNTIYF
TGTGCCAGCTCAAACCGAAGCGGAAACACCATATATTTT
>-|TRBJ1-2|TRBV28|-
CASTSEGIPNYGYTF
TGTGCCAGCACCTCAGAGGGTATCCCTAACTATGGCTACACCTTC